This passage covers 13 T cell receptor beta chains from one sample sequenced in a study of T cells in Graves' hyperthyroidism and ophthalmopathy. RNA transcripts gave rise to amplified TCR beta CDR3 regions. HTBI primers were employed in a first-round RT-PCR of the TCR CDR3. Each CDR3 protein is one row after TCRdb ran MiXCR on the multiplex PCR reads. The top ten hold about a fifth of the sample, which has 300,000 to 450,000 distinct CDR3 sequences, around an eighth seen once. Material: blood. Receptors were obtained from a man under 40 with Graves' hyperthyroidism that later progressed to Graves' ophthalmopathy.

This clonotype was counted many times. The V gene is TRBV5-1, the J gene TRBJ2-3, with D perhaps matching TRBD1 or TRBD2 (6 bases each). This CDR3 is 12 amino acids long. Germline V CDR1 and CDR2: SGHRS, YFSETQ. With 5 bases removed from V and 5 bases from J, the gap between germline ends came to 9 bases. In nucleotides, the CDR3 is TGCGCCAGCAGGGAGGGGGAAGATACGCAGTATTTT. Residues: CASREGEDTQYF.

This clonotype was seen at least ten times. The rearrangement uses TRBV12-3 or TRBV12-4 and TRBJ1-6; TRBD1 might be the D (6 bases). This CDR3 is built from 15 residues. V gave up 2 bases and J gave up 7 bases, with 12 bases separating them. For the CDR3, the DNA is TGTGCCAGCAGTTTACTGGGCAGGGGAAATTCACCCCTCCACTTT. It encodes CASSLLGRGNSPLHF.

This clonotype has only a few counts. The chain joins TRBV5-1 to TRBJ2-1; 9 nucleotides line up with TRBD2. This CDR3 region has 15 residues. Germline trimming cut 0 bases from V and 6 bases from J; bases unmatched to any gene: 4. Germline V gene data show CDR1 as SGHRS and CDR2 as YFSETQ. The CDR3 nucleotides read TGCGCCAGCAGCTTGGCTAGCGGGGTAGGCAATGAGCAGTTCTTC. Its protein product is CASSLASGVGNEQFF.

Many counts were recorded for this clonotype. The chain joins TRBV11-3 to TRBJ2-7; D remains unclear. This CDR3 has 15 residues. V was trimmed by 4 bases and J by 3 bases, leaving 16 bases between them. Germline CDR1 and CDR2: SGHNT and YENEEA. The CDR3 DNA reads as TGTGCCAGCAGCTCCCCTGAGACGGTCGTCTACGAGCAGTACTTC. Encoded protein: CASSSPETVVYEQYF.

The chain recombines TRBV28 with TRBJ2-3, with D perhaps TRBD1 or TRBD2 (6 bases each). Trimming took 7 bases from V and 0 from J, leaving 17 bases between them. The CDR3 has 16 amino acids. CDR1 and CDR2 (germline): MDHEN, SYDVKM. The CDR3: CASTPWTGASTDTQYF. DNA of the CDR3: TGTGCCAGCACCCCCTGGACGGGGGCCAGCACAGATACGCAGTATTTT.

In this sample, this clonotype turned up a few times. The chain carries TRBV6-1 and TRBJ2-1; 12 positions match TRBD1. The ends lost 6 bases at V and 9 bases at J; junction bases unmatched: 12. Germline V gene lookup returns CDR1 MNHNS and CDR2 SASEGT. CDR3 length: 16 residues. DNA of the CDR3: TGTGCCAGCAGCTCCCTCCGGGACAGGGGGCTTTGTGAGCAGTTCTTC. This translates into CASSSLRDRGLCEQFF.

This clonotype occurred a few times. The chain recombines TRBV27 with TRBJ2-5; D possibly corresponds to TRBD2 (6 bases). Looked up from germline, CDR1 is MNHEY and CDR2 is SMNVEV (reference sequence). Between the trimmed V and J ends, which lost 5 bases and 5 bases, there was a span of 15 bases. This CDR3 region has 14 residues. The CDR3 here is CASSPLKGGETQYF. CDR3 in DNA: TGTGCCAGCAGTCCCCTTAAAGGAGGGGAGACCCAGTACTTC.

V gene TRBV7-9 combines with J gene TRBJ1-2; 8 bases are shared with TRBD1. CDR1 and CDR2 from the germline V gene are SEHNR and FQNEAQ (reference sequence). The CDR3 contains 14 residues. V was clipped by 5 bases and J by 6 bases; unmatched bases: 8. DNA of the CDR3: TGTGCCAGCAGCCGGACCGGGACAGGTGATGGCTACACCTTC. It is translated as CASSRTGTGDGYTF.

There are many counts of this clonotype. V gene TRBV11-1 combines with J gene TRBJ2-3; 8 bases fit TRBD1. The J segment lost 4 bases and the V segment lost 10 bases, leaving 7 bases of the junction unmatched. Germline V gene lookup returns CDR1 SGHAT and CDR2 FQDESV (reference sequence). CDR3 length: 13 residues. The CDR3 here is CAIGRGLADTQYF. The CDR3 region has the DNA TGTGCCATCGGCAGGGGGCTTGCAGATACGCAGTATTTT.

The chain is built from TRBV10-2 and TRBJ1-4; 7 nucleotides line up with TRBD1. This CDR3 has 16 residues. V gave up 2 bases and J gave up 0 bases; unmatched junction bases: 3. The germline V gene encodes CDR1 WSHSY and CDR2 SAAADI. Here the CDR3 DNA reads TGCGCCAGCAGTGAGCTCACAGGGGCAACTAATGAAAAACTGTTTTTT. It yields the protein CASSELTGATNEKLFF.

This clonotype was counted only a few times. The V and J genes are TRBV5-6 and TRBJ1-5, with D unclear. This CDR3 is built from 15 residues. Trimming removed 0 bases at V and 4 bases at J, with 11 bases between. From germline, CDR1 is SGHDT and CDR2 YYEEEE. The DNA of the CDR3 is TGTGCCAGCAGCTTGGGACGGGCACTTAATCAGCCCCAGCATTTT. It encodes CASSLGRALNQPQHF.

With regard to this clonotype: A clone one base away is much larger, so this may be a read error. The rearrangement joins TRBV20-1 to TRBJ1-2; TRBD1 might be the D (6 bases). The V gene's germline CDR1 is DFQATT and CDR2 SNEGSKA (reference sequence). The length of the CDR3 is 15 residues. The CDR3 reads CSARQGYHTFYGYTF. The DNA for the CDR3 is TGCAGCGCCAGGCAGGGGTACCACACTTTCTATGGCTACACCTTC.

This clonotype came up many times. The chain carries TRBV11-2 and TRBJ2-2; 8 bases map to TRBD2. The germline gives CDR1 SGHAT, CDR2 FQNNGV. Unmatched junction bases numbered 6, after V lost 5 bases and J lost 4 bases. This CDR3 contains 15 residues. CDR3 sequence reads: CASSPKGTSTGELFF. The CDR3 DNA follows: TGTGCCAGCAGCCCAAAAGGGACTAGCACCGGGGAGCTGTTTTTT.